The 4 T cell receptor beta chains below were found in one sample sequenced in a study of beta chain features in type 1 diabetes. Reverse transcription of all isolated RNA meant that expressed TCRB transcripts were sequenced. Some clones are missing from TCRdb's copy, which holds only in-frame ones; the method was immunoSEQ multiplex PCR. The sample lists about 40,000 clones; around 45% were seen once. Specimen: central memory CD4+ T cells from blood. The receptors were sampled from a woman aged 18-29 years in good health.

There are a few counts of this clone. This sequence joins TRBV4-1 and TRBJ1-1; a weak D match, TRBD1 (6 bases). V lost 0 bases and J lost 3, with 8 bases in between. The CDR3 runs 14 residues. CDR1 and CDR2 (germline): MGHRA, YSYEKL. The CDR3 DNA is TGCGCCAGCAGCCAAGAGGGACACTACACTGAAGCTTTCTTT. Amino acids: CASSQEGHYTEAFF.

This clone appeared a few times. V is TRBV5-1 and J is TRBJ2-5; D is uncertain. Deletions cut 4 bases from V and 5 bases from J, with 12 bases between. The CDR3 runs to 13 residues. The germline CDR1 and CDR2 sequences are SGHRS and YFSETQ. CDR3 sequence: CASSAQVRETQYF. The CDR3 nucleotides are TGCGCCAGCAGCGCCCAAGTACGGGAGACCCAGTACTTC. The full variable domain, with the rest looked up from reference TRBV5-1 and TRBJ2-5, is KAGVTQTPRYLIKTRGQQVTLSCSPISGHRSVSWYQQTPGQGLQFLFEYFSETQRNKGNFPGRFSGRQFSNSRSEMNVSTLELGDSALYLCASSAQVRETQYFGPGTRLLVL.

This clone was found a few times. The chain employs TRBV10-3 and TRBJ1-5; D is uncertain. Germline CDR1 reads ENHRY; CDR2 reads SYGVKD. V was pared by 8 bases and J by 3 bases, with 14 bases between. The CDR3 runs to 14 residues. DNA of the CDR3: TGTGCCATCGCCGGCAGCGGCGACAATCAGCCCCAGCATTTT. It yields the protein CAIAGSGDNQPQHF.

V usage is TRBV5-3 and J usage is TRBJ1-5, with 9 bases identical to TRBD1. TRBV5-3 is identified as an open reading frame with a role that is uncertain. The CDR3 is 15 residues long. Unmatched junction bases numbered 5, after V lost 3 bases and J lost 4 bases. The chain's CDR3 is CARSWGDRANQPQHF. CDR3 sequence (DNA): TGTGCCAGAAGCTGGGGGGACAGGGCGAATCAGCCCCAGCATTTT.